The 17 T cell receptor beta chains given below trace back to one sample, sequenced in a study of esophageal squamous cell carcinoma under preoperative chemotherapy. TCRdb re-derived calls from the PCR reads in MiXCR, one entry per CDR3 protein. The sample yields about 16,000 distinct CDR3 sequences, more than 45% seen once. Sample time point: before preoperative PTX-NDP chemotherapy. The sample was acquired from a patient given preoperative chemotherapy. Every receptor here comes from a human donor with esophageal squamous cell carcinoma. The donor label of this sample is uncertain.

The V gene is TRBV6-1, the J gene TRBJ2-3, with D unresolved. Germline CDR1 and CDR2: MNHNS and SASEGT. The CDR3 consists of 13 residues. Trimming cost V 5 bases and J 4 bases, with 10 bases left between them. The DNA for the CDR3 is TGTGCCAGCAGTCCCCCGGCAGCAGATACGCAGTATTTT. It yields the protein CASSPPAADTQYF.

This clonotype was recorded at least ten times. This chain connects TRBV6-1 to TRBJ2-1, with TRBD2 identical over 8 bases. The CDR3 sequence is 14 residues long. V lost 6 bases to trimming and J lost 7 bases; unmatched junction nucleotides: 8. CDR1 and CDR2 from the germline V gene are MNHNS and SASEGT. The CDR3 loop reads CASRSGTRDNEQFF. Written as DNA, the CDR3 is TGTGCCAGCAGGTCCGGGACTAGGGATAATGAGCAGTTCTTC.

As regards this clonotype: One end of the junction varies from germline; a read error may be responsible. This chain links TRBV12-3 or TRBV12-4 with TRBJ2-3, with D maybe TRBD2 (6 bases). The CDR3 consists of 16 residues. The CDR3 bases are TGTGCCAGCAGCGTCCCGGAGGGGAGAGCCAAAGACACGCAGTACTTT. Translation gives CASSVPEGRAKDTQYF.

This clonotype was recorded many times. V usage is TRBV27 and J usage is TRBJ2-7; D is uncertain. Trimming removed 8 bases at V and 0 bases at J, with 11 bases between. This CDR3 contains 13 residues. Germline CDR1 and CDR2: MNHEY and SMNVEV (reference sequence). CDR3 DNA sequence: TGTGCCAGCTGGACCATGAGCTCCTACGAGCAGTACTTC. Translation gives CASWTMSSYEQYF.

The chain combines TRBV12-3 or TRBV12-4 with TRBJ2-1; a possible D gene is TRBD2 (5 bases). Trimming stripped 6 bases from V and 9 bases from J, with 12 bases between. CDR3 length: 12 residues. The DNA for the CDR3 is TGTGCCAGCAGCCAATTCGGAGGTGAGCAGTTCTTC. It yields the protein CASSQFGGEQFF.

This clonotype was seen more than once but under ten times. This chain connects TRBV7-2 to TRBJ2-5; 9 positions agree with TRBD2. With the DNA end fitting TRBJ2-7 better, the J assignment may be wrong. The V gene's germline CDR1 is SGHTA and CDR2 FQGNSA. The CDR3 runs to 16 residues. The CDR3 DNA sequence: TGTGCCAGCAGCTCGATACTAGCGGGTGCTCCCTACGAGCAGTACTTC. It specifies CASSSILAGAPYEQYF.

In the case of this clonotype: Germline and junction disagree at one end, which may indicate a read error. V and J are TRBV7-2 and TRBJ2-4; no definite D call. The CDR3 runs to 15 residues. Germline V gene data show CDR1 as SGHTA and CDR2 as FQGNSA. The CDR3 here is CASGQDGSAQKIQYF. In DNA form, the CDR3 reads TGTGCCAGCGGCCAGGACGGCAGTGCCCAAAAGATTCAGTACTTC.

This clonotype was observed a handful of times. The gene calls are TRBV6-2 or TRBV6-3 and TRBJ1-1; D remains ambiguous. This CDR3 is 12 amino acids long. Per the germline V gene, CDR1 is MNHEY and CDR2 is SVGEGT. The ends were cut back, 0 bases at V and 5 bases at J, with 4 bases in the middle. The CDR3 nucleotides are TGTGCCAGCAGTTACTCGTGGACTGAAGCTTTCTTT. Its translation: CASSYSWTEAFF.

This clonotype was counted a few times. The rearrangement joins TRBV6-5 to TRBJ2-4; perhaps TRBD1 as D (5 bases). Germline V gene sequence: CDR1 MNHEY, CDR2 SVGAGI. This CDR3 contains 14 residues. The ends were cut back, 2 bases at V and 0 bases at J, with 5 bases in the middle. This CDR3 is CASSYGAAKNIQYF. The DNA of the CDR3 is TGTGCCAGCAGTTACGGGGCAGCCAAAAACATTCAGTACTTC.

This clonotype was seen a few times. V and J are TRBV7-9 and TRBJ2-1; 7 bases map to TRBD2. This CDR3 contains 14 residues. J lost 9 bases, V lost 4 bases, and 9 bases had no gene match. Germline V gene data show CDR1 as SEHNR and CDR2 as FQNEAQ (reference sequence). Here the CDR3 DNA reads TGTGCCAGCAGCTCGCCGACTAGCTGGGGTGAGCAGTTCTTC. Translating gives CASSSPTSWGEQFF.

This chain uses TRBV6-1 with TRBJ2-3; the D is unclear. This CDR3 has 14 amino acids. The V and J ends lost 8 bases and 2 bases respectively, with 14 bases between them. Germline lookup yields CDR1 MNHNS and CDR2 SASEGT. This CDR3 is CASARKDHTDTQYF. CDR3 in DNA: TGTGCCAGCGCCCGTAAGGACCACACAGATACGCAGTATTTT.

The sample holds many counts of this clonotype. The junction shows a germline mismatch at one end, possibly a read error. V and J are TRBV7-2 and TRBJ2-5; 9 bases line up with TRBD2. The germline V gene encodes CDR1 SGHTA and CDR2 FQGNSA. This CDR3 contains 15 residues. Here the CDR3 reads CASSSLTIAGATPHF. CDR3 coding DNA: TGTGCCAGCAGCTCCCTCACCATAGCGGGAGCCACCCCCCACTTC.

This clonotype came up a few times. This may come from a read error, since a much larger clone is one base off. This chain links TRBV27 with TRBJ2-5; D possibly uses TRBD1 or TRBD2 (5 bases each). V gave up 3 bases and J gave up 11 bases, with 22 bases separating them. Germline V lookup: CDR1 MNHEY, CDR2 SMNVEV (reference sequence). The CDR3 is 15 residues long. The CDR3 DNA is TGTGCCAGCAGTTTGGATAACCGGGGCCTCAATGAGCAGTACTTC. The encoded protein is CASSLDNRGLNEQYF.

Note on this clonotype: A read error may be the cause here, since a much bigger clone is one base away. The chain recombines TRBV11-3 with TRBJ2-5; 15 bases are shared with TRBD2. J lost 11 bases, V lost 5 bases, and 9 bases had no gene match. Germline-derived CDR1 and CDR2 are SGHNT and YENEEA. This CDR3 is 15 amino acids long. CDR3 DNA: TGTGCCAGCAGCCCGGGACTAGCGGGGGGCAATGAGCAGTACTTC. Its translation: CASSPGLAGGNEQYF.

The chain couples TRBV12-3 or TRBV12-4 to TRBJ2-5, with 7 bases identical to TRBD2. V gave up 8 bases and J gave up 11 bases; unmatched junction bases: 14. The CDR3 consists of 13 residues. CDR3 in amino acids: CASGEGDYKIQYF. In DNA form, the CDR3 reads TGTGCCAGCGGGGAGGGCGACTATAAGATTCAGTACTTC.

This clonotype was seen just once. Mismatch with germline at one junction end may stem from a read error. The CDR3 nucleotides are TGTGCCAGCGGCTCGGGGGGCGGAGCCGAAGATACTCAGTATTTT. Translated: CASGSGGGAEDTQYF. The chain links TRBV7-3 to TRBJ2-3; possible D gene TRBD2, 7 bases. Germline V gene sequence: CDR1 SGHTA, CDR2 FQGTGA. The CDR3 spans 15 residues.

This chain joins TRBV7-8 and TRBJ2-1; TRBD1 aligns across 11 bases. The V gene end was trimmed by 0 bases and the J gene end by 6 bases; junction bases not matched to a gene: 1. Looked up from germline, CDR1 is SGHVS and CDR2 is FQNEAQ. This CDR3 contains 15 residues. CDR3 DNA sequence: TGTGCCAGCAGCTTAGCGGGGACAGGGGGCAATGAGCAGTTCTTC. Its protein is CASSLAGTGGNEQFF. Full variable domain (outside the CDR3, taken from reference TRBV7-8 and TRBJ2-1): GAGVSQSPRYKVAKRGQDVALRCDPISGHVSLFWYQQALGQGPEFLTYFQNEAQLDKSGLPSDRFFAERPEGSVSTLKIQRTQQEDSAVYLCASSLAGTGGNEQFFGPGTRLTVL.